This TCR beta chain was captured in a study of blood T cell repertoires in COVID-19 (dated by TCRdb to about 2020). Notes on the research overall: Samples covering the acute and convalescent phases of COVID-19 were provided by collaborators in the United States, Italy and Spain. The samples were drawn from the first 160 participants of the ongoing ImmuneRACE study and from some 1,300 subjects provided by 6 global collaborators. A freely available public database, intended as a resource for researchers studying the immune response to SARS-CoV-2, is where the repertoires were released. The material from the prospective study consisted of cDNA or gDNA derived from T cells, B-cell-depleted T cells, or PBMCs. The sample metadata nearly always contained a de-identified subject ID, COVID-19 status, age in years and sex. Where available, HLA class I and class II types were taken from metadata supplied by the sample provider and were not determined by assay-based typing. Subjects who had been exposed to COVID-19, were actively infected with it, or had recovered from it provided the deeply sampled blood TCRbeta repertoires that made up the dataset. On the study overall, not on this receptor specifically: Clinical and demographic metadata were provided uncurated, with the amount varying by source and participant.

Details on this clone: No cognate antigen has been identified for it. Nothing much larger sits one base from this clone, and base qualities are not available.

The germline V gene encodes CDR1 SNHLY and CDR2 FYNNEI. The germline V end is reduced by 4 bases and the J end by 2 bases; junction bases left unmatched: 2. The CDR3 holds 14 amino acids from the cysteine to the phenylalanine. Just the 42-base CDR3 DNA is kept, in frame starting at base 1. Each collaborating institution followed its own protocols to collect whole blood in K2EDTA tubes. For TCRbeta analysis, collaborator samples were shipped as frozen whole blood, as isolated PBMCs, or as DNA extracted from either sample type. TCRbeta CDR3 regions were amplified from genomic DNA using the immunoSEQ Assay, a bias-controlled multiplex PCR. On the authors' methods: The number of nucleated cells in each sample was estimated from the amplification of reference gene primers within the assay. Sequence reads were collapsed and filtered to measure the absolute abundance of every unique TCRbeta CDR3 rearrangement. For each sample, productive Simpson clonality was calculated as the square root of Simpson's diversity index over productive rearrangements. This immuneACCESS table, as held by TCRdb, lists in-frame sequences with V and J called but not all clones. Of the missing ones, under half trace to an unresolved V gene in checked studies; the others have no known cause. Clone size and V and J calls were adopted from that table, with D and trimming inferred from the DNA. In this sample the table shows more than 85,000 clones, roughly 80% of which occur a single time. About 15% of the sample goes to the ten largest clones.

The source material was peripheral blood. The TCR was taken from a woman in her sixties or seventies with acute or convalescent COVID-19. The chain joins TRBV2 to TRBJ2-1; 7 junctional bases match TRBD1. The CDR3 loop reads CASSVGTAYNEQFF. The DNA reads as follows: TGTGCCAGCAGTGTGGGGACAGCCTACAATGAGCAGTTCTTC.